These 32 T cell receptor beta chains originate from one sample sequenced in a study of blood T cell repertoires in COVID-19. Here immunoSEQ multiplex PCR was the method, and the copy in TCRdb shows in-frame clones only, minus some. This repertoire shows roughly 100,000 clones, about four fifths found once; its top ten account for more than 3%. Sequencing was done on a sample of peripheral blood. The receptors come from a woman older than 75 with active or convalescent COVID-19.

J is TRBJ1-5 and V is TRBV7-2, with D possibly matching TRBD1 (6 bases). Trimming took off 5 bases at V and 9 bases at J, with 14 bases between the two ends. From germline, CDR1 is SGHTA and CDR2 FQGNSA. This CDR3 spans 13 amino acids. The CDR3 DNA follows: TGTGCCAGCAGCCCACAGGGTTCGTCGCCCCAGCATTTT. Its protein product is CASSPQGSSPQHF.

This clone was seen a single time. This rearrangement joins TRBV27 to TRBJ2-5; TRBD1 aligns across 10 bases. CDR1 is MNHEY and CDR2 is SMNVEV in the germline V gene (reference sequence). This CDR3 comprises 14 residues. Trimming removed 6 bases from V and 5 bases from J; junction bases left unmatched: 6. The DNA of the CDR3 is TGTGCCAGCAGCCGGGACAGGGGTTTGGAGACCCAGTACTTC. Amino acid sequence: CASSRDRGLETQYF.

The rearrangement uses TRBV23-1 and TRBJ1-4; D is unclear. TRBV23-1 is noted as an ORF with a role that remains uncertain. The CDR3 covers 14 residues. Deletions cut 5 bases from V and 0 bases from J, with 7 bases between. CDR3 sequence reads: CASSGTSTNEKLFF. The CDR3 nucleotides read TGCGCCAGCAGTGGTACATCAACTAATGAAAAACTGTTTTTT.

The rearrangement joins TRBV6-5 to TRBJ1-2; a weak D match, TRBD1 (5 bases). The CDR3 extends over 13 amino acids. V was trimmed by 5 bases and J by 1 base, leaving 8 bases between them. Germline V CDR1 and CDR2: MNHEY, SVGAGI. CDR3 sequence (DNA): TGTGCCAGCAGTACAGGCCTTAACTATGGCTACACCTTC. This sequence encodes CASSTGLNYGYTF.

This chain links TRBV6-2 or TRBV6-3 with TRBJ1-2; 8 nucleotides match TRBD1. This CDR3 region has 13 residues. The germline CDR1 and CDR2 sequences are MNHEY and SVGEGT. V was clipped by 5 bases and J by 4 bases; unmatched bases: 3. As DNA, the CDR3 is TGTGCCAGCAGTCCGGACAGGGCCTATGGCTACACCTTC. Protein product: CASSPDRAYGYTF.

The genes are TRBV6-2 or TRBV6-3 and TRBJ2-3; 8 positions match TRBD1. V lost 5 bases to trimming and J lost 1 base; unmatched junction nucleotides: 5. The germline gives CDR1 MNHEY, CDR2 SVGEGT. The CDR3 extends over 15 amino acids. The CDR3 is CASSGQDRGTDTQYF. The CDR3 bases are TGTGCCAGCAGTGGTCAGGACAGGGGCACAGATACGCAGTATTTT.

This clone has a single count. The rearrangement links TRBV11-2 to TRBJ2-1, with 9 positions matching TRBD2. Germline lookup yields CDR1 SGHAT and CDR2 FQNNGV. Trimming at V came to 1 base and at J to 6 bases, leaving 4 bases not matched to a gene. The CDR3 sequence is 15 residues long. CDR3 protein: CASSLGGGRANEQFF. CDR3 DNA: TGTGCCAGCAGCTTAGGTGGCGGGAGGGCCAATGAGCAGTTCTTC. Full variable domain (outside the CDR3, taken from reference TRBV11-2 and TRBJ2-1): EAGVAQSPRYKIIEKRQSVAFWCNPISGHATLYWYQQILGQGPKLLIQFQNNGVVDDSQLPKDRFSAERLKGVDSTLKIQPAKLEDSAVYLCASSLGGGRANEQFFGPGTRLTVL.

This rearrangement joins TRBV29-1 to TRBJ1-4, with a possible D match to TRBD1 (5 bases). The germline CDR1 and CDR2 sequences are SQVTM and ANQGSEA. The CDR3 spans 11 residues. Trimming stripped 4 bases from V and 14 bases from J, with 14 bases between. The CDR3 DNA reads TGCAGCGTTGTCATAGACAGCTACCTGTTTTTT. Protein: CSVVIDSYLFF.

CDR3 sequence: CASSTDEGDTIYF. As DNA, the CDR3 is TGTGCCAGCAGCACAGATGAGGGGGACACCATATATTTT. The chain carries TRBV9 and TRBJ1-3; maybe TRBD1 (6 bases). V was trimmed by 4 bases and J by 8 bases, leaving 13 bases between them. The germline gives CDR1 SGDLS, CDR2 YYNGEE. The CDR3 runs to 13 residues.

The chain combines TRBV3-1 (or the pseudogene TRBV3-2) with TRBJ2-5; 11 nucleotides match TRBD2. CDR1 LGHDT and CDR2 YNNKEL come from the germline V gene (reference sequence). Germline trimming cut 6 bases from V and 0 bases from J; bases unmatched to any gene: 3. The CDR3 has 15 amino acids. The CDR3 protein is CASRTSGDYQETQYF. The CDR3 DNA sequence: TGTGCCAGCAGGACTAGCGGGGACTACCAAGAGACCCAGTACTTC.

The chain combines TRBV2 with TRBJ1-6; 8 bases match TRBD1. CDR1 and CDR2 from the germline V gene are SNHLY and FYNNEI. V was pared by 7 bases and J by 10 bases, with 12 bases of the junction left unmatched. The CDR3 totals 15 residues. CDR3 region: CASTLQGGVRSPLHF. The CDR3 DNA reads as TGTGCCAGCACCCTACAGGGGGGAGTTAGGTCACCCCTCCACTTT.

The CDR3 here is CASSVGTGGKYEQYF. DNA for the CDR3: TGTGCCAGCAGCGTAGGGACAGGGGGGAAATACGAGCAGTACTTC. V is TRBV9 and J is TRBJ2-7, with 10 bases identical to TRBD1. V dropped 0 bases and J dropped 4; count of bases not matched to a gene: 4. CDR1 SGDLS and CDR2 YYNGEE come from the germline V gene. The CDR3 contains 15 residues.

The rearrangement joins TRBV7-3 to TRBJ1-2; no firm D call. V was pared by 5 bases and J by 2 bases, with 15 bases between. Germline V gives CDR1 SGHTA, CDR2 FQGTGA. The CDR3 is 15 amino acids. CDR3 sequence (DNA): TGTGCCAGCAGCCAATTCGCCGGGGAGAACTATGGCTACACCTTC. Its translation is CASSQFAGENYGYTF.

In its sample, this clone was seen a few times. The gene calls are TRBV9 and TRBJ2-7, with 10 bases that match TRBD2. The CDR3 covers 16 residues. CDR1 and CDR2 from the germline V gene are SGDLS and YYNGEE. V was pared by 1 base and J by 0 bases, with 4 bases of the junction left unmatched. CDR3 sequence (DNA): TGTGCCAGCAGCGTACAAGCGGGAGGGAGCTCCTACGAGCAGTACTTC. Residues: CASSVQAGGSSYEQYF.

The rearrangement uses TRBV7-9 and TRBJ2-2, with TRBD1 matching over 8 bases. Trimming took 1 base from V and 6 from J; bases not matched to a gene: 1. The germline CDR1 and CDR2 sequences are SEHNR and FQNEAQ (reference sequence). The CDR3 extends over 14 amino acids. For the CDR3, the DNA is TGTGCCAGCAGCTTAGTACAGGGGGCCGGGGAGCTGTTTTTT. Translation: CASSLVQGAGELFF.

This clone has just one count. V and J are TRBV5-4 and TRBJ1-6; 7 bases fit TRBD1. In germline, CDR1 is SGHNT, CDR2 YYREEE (reference sequence). Trimming took 0 bases from V and 7 from J; bases not matched to a gene: 10. The CDR3 has 17 residues. CDR3 protein: CASSLEQGLRTNSPLHF. The CDR3 region has the DNA TGTGCCAGCAGCTTGGAACAGGGGCTTCGCACCAATTCACCCCTCCACTTT.

The DNA for the CDR3 is TGTGCCAGCAGCTTGCTGCCGGGACAGGGATATGGCTACACCTTC. Its protein is CASSLLPGQGYGYTF. The J gene is TRBJ1-2, the V gene TRBV5-5; 9 bases map to TRBD1. With V trimmed by 1 base and J by 5 bases, 6 bases remained unmatched. Germline V gene sequence: CDR1 SGHKS, CDR2 YYEKEE (reference sequence). This CDR3 has 15 amino acids.

V and J are TRBV28 and TRBJ2-3; maybe TRBD2 (5 bases). Trimming pared 6 bases from V and 4 bases from J, leaving 8 bases between. Germline V CDR1 and CDR2: MDHEN, SYDVKM. The CDR3 runs 12 residues. DNA for the CDR3: TGTGCCAGCAGGCTGAGGGCAGATACGCAGTATTTT. It yields the protein CASRLRADTQYF.

The chain is built from TRBV24-1 and TRBJ2-3; D gene unclear. The CDR3 is made up of 11 amino acids. Per germline, CDR1 KGHDR and CDR2 SFDVKD. The germline V and J ends were trimmed by 5 bases and 4 bases, with 3 bases remaining between them. CDR3 nucleotide sequence: TGTGCCACCAGTGGAGCAGATACGCAGTATTTT. Translated, it gives CATSGADTQYF.

V usage is TRBV7-3 and J usage is TRBJ2-3; 7 nucleotides agree with TRBD1. Per the germline V gene, CDR1 is SGHTA and CDR2 is FQGTGA. The CDR3 covers 15 residues. V was clipped by 5 bases and J by 3 bases; unmatched bases: 8. The CDR3 DNA reads as TGTGCCAGCAGCGTCACAGGGGTGGATACAGATACGCAGTATTTT. Its protein is CASSVTGVDTDTQYF.

The CDR3 DNA sequence: TGTGCCAGCAGCTTTCCCGGGACAGGGAACTATGGCTACACCTTC. This translates into CASSFPGTGNYGYTF. The chain is built from TRBV5-4 and TRBJ1-2, with 9 bases fitting TRBD1. The CDR3 contains 15 residues. The germline CDR1 and CDR2 sequences are SGHNT and YYREEE (reference sequence). V shed 2 bases, J shed 2 bases, and the junction held 4 bases outside the gene matches.

The chain is built from TRBV2 and TRBJ2-3; no reliable D call. CDR3 length equals 16 residues. The ends were cut back, 1 base at V and 7 bases at J, with 18 bases in the middle. Germline CDR1 and CDR2: SNHLY and FYNNEI. CDR3 coding DNA: TGTGCCAGCAGTGAAGGGGCGTCCGTCCACATGTATACGCAGTATTTT. It translates to CASSEGASVHMYTQYF.

The rearrangement links TRBV9 to TRBJ1-2; the D gene is possibly TRBD1 (6 bases). The CDR3 sequence is 15 residues long. Trimming took off 0 bases at V and 2 bases at J, with 11 bases between the two ends. The germline V gene encodes CDR1 SGDLS and CDR2 YYNGEE. This CDR3 is CASSVAAGANYGYTF. In DNA, the CDR3 is TGTGCCAGCAGCGTAGCGGCAGGGGCCAACTATGGCTACACCTTC.

V gene TRBV30 combines with J gene TRBJ1-6; 8 nucleotides agree with TRBD1. From germline, CDR1 is GTSNPN and CDR2 SVGIG (reference sequence). V was clipped by 0 bases and J by 7 bases; unmatched bases: 5. The CDR3 has 15 residues. In DNA form, the CDR3 reads TGTGCCTGGAGTGTCCAGGGGGCAAGGAATTCACCCCTCCACTTT. Protein product: CAWSVQGARNSPLHF.

The chain employs TRBV30 and TRBJ1-1; 7 nucleotides agree with TRBD1. There are 19 residues in the CDR3. J lost 0 bases, V lost 2 bases, and 18 bases had no gene match. CDR1 GTSNPN and CDR2 SVGIG come from the germline V gene (reference sequence). This CDR3 is CAWSSPRTGFGVMNTEAFF. DNA for the CDR3: TGTGCCTGGAGTTCCCCTAGGACAGGTTTCGGAGTTATGAACACTGAAGCTTTCTTT.

This clone has only one observation. The chain couples TRBV30 to TRBJ2-2; 12 nucleotides align to TRBD1. The length of the CDR3 is 15 residues. V trimming: 4 bases; J trimming: 7 bases; junction bases outside the gene matches: 7. Germline V lookup: CDR1 GTSNPN, CDR2 SVGIG (reference sequence). CDR3 loop: CAWTRGQGAVGELFF. The CDR3 bases are TGTGCCTGGACTAGGGGACAGGGGGCTGTCGGGGAGCTGTTTTTT. The full variable domain, its missing parts supplied by reference TRBV30 and TRBJ2-2, is SQTIHQWPATLVQPVGSPLSLECTVEGTSNPNLYWYRQAAGRGLQLLFYSVGIGQISSEVPQNLSASRPQDRQFILSSKKLLLSDSGFYLCAWTRGQGAVGELFFGEGSRLTVL.

This clone came up a few times. CDR3 in DNA: TGTGCCAGTAGTATTACAGGGGGTGCGAGTGGTAATTCACCCCTCCACTTT. Translating it yields CASSITGGASGNSPLHF. J is TRBJ1-6 and V is TRBV19; TRBD1 matches 8 bases. CDR3 length: 17 amino acids. Germline values: CDR1 LNHDA, CDR2 SQIVND (reference sequence). J lost 6 bases, V lost 3 bases, and 10 bases had no gene match.

The genes are TRBV7-8 and TRBJ1-6; TRBD1 might be the D (6 bases). The V end was cut by 2 bases, the J end by 5 bases, with 7 bases between. The germline V gene has CDR1 SGHVS and CDR2 FQNEAQ. This CDR3 is 14 amino acids long. CDR3 nucleotides: TGTGCCAGCAGCTTATCAGGGGATAATTCACCCCTCCACTTT. Its protein product is CASSLSGDNSPLHF.

The chain combines TRBV7-6 with TRBJ1-5, with 11 bases that match TRBD1. V was clipped by 5 bases and J by 7 bases; unmatched bases: 7. The CDR3 totals 15 residues. The germline V gene has CDR1 SGHVS and CDR2 FNYEAQ. This chain's CDR3 is CASSRDRGYGQPQHF. Written as DNA, the CDR3 is TGTGCCAGCAGCAGGGACAGGGGGTACGGCCAGCCCCAGCATTTT.

CDR3 nucleotides: TGTGCCAGCAGCACGGATGAAAAACTGTTTTTT. The encoded protein is CASSTDEKLFF. This chain joins TRBV5-6 and TRBJ1-4; D ambiguous. CDR1 and CDR2 from the germline V gene are SGHDT and YYEEEE. The ends were cut back, 4 bases at V and 6 bases at J, with 4 bases in the middle. This CDR3 region has 11 residues.

This chain joins TRBV11-2 and TRBJ2-7, with D unresolved. V was trimmed by 1 base and J by 3 bases, leaving 16 bases between them. Germline CDR1 SGHAT, CDR2 FQNNGV. The CDR3 totals 16 residues. The CDR3 DNA is TGTGCCAGCAGCTTAGGGTCCATGGGCAGAATCTACGAGCAGTACTTC. Residues: CASSLGSMGRIYEQYF.

There are a few counts of this clone. The chain carries TRBV6-1 and TRBJ2-7; D is perhaps TRBD1 (9 bases). Between the trimmed V and J ends, which lost 3 bases and 3 bases, there was a span of 24 bases. CDR1 is MNHNS, CDR2 SASEGT, per germline. The CDR3 spans 18 residues. The CDR3 is CASSEQRDRASGRYEQYF. The CDR3 nucleotides are TGTGCCAGCAGTGAGCAGAGGGACAGGGCTAGCGGGCGCTACGAGCAGTACTTC.